These 8 T cell receptor beta chains share one sample of origin, sequenced in a study of response to subunit inactivated influenza vaccine. TCRdb redid the calling of the RT-PCR reads with MiXCR, one entry per CDR3 protein. Of roughly 170,000 distinct CDR3 sequences in the sample, around 9.2% were seen once. Sequenced material: non-naive T cells sorted from PBMCs, taken on the day of vaccination. These receptors all stem from a man in his forties or fifties who received an inactivated influenza vaccine.

The table lists this clonotype with a few counts. This rearrangement joins TRBV6-5 to TRBJ2-1; 9 nucleotides agree with TRBD1. The CDR3 totals 17 residues. The germline gives CDR1 MNHEY, CDR2 SVGAGI. The junction had 10 bases not matched to a gene; V was cut back by 2 bases and J by 5 bases. For the CDR3, the DNA is TGTGCCAGCAGTTACCCCGGGGACAGGGTGGCCCACAATGAGCAGTTCTTC. Its protein is CASSYPGDRVAHNEQFF.

The table lists this clonotype with many counts. This chain links TRBV3-1 with TRBJ1-5; D remains ambiguous. The CDR3 totals 14 residues. Per germline, CDR1 LGHDT and CDR2 YNNKEL (reference sequence). V was clipped by 2 bases and J by 2 bases, with 7 bases between them. The CDR3 DNA reads as TGTGCCAGCAGCCAATTTAGGGGCAATCAGCCCCAGCATTTT. This translates into CASSQFRGNQPQHF.

The chain couples TRBV7-2 to TRBJ2-3, with 8 nucleotides matching TRBD2. There are 14 residues in the CDR3. Germline V gene sequence: CDR1 SGHTA, CDR2 FQGNSA. V trimming: 8 bases; J trimming: 5 bases; junction bases outside the gene matches: 9. In nucleotides, the CDR3 is TGTGCCAGCGGAGTCGGCGGGGGGAGAGATACGCAGTATTTT. This sequence encodes CASGVGGGRDTQYF.

This clonotype has only a few counts. The chain couples TRBV27 to TRBJ2-7; 7 bases are shared with TRBD1. Germline values: CDR1 MNHEY, CDR2 SMNVEV (reference sequence). This CDR3 is built from 15 residues. V lost 5 bases to trimming and J lost 2 bases; unmatched junction nucleotides: 9. The CDR3 is CASSQSGTEAYEQYF. The DNA of the CDR3 is TGTGCCAGCAGTCAATCCGGGACAGAGGCCTACGAGCAGTACTTC.

V gene TRBV2 combines with J gene TRBJ1-5, with D perhaps matching TRBD1 (6 bases). V lost 6 bases, J lost 2 bases, and 17 bases lay in between. CDR3 length equals 16 residues. CDR1 and CDR2 from the germline V gene are SNHLY and FYNNEI. CDR3: CASSDIRTAGNQPQHF. Here the CDR3 DNA reads TGTGCCAGCAGCGATATCCGGACAGCCGGCAATCAGCCCCAGCATTTT. Combining the CDR3 with reference TRBV2 and TRBJ1-5 gives the whole variable domain EPEVTQTPSHQVTQMGQEVILRCVPISNHLYFYWYRQILGQKVEFLVSFYNNEISEKSEIFDDQFSVERPDGSNFTLKIRSTKLEDSAMYFCASSDIRTAGNQPQHFGDGTRLSIL.

This clonotype showed up many times. The genes are TRBV6-1 and TRBJ2-7; perhaps D is TRBD1 or TRBD2 (5 bases each). The CDR3 has 18 amino acids. Trimming stripped 6 bases from V and 0 bases from J, with 24 bases between. Germline assignment: CDR1 MNHNS and CDR2 SASEGT. As DNA, the CDR3 is TGTGCCAGCAGCGGACGGGGCTCCCGTGTTAAGTCCTCCTACGAGCAGTACTTC. Translating gives CASSGRGSRVKSSYEQYF.

This clonotype was found a few times. The V and J genes are TRBV20-1 and TRBJ1-5; a possible D gene is TRBD1 (6 bases). V was clipped by 1 base and J by 7 bases, with 14 bases between them. CDR3 length: 14 residues. Germline CDR1 DFQATT, CDR2 SNEGSKA (reference sequence). The CDR3 protein is CSARGGGAGQPQHF. DNA of the CDR3: TGCAGTGCTAGAGGAGGGGGGGCCGGCCAGCCCCAGCATTTT.

This clonotype was seen a few times. The chain couples TRBV19 to TRBJ2-6; possibly TRBD1 or TRBD2 for D (5 bases each). CDR3 length equals 15 residues. Germline lookup yields CDR1 LNHDA and CDR2 SQIVND (reference sequence). V was shortened by 4 bases and J by 2 bases, with 9 bases between the two germline ends. CDR3 sequence reads: CASSTGTTGANVLTF. The CDR3 DNA reads as TGTGCCAGTAGTACCGGGACGACTGGGGCCAACGTCCTGACTTTC.